The 20 T cell receptor beta chains listed next were all sequenced from one sample in a study of TIL therapy for anti-PD-1-resistant metastatic lung cancer. Noted time point: pre-treatment sample, taken before nivolumab and TIL therapy. The libraries were made with immunoSEQ v3. Here immunoSEQ multiplex PCR was the method, and the copy in TCRdb shows in-frame clones only, minus some. This repertoire shows about 21,000 clones, around 70% found once; its top ten account for just under 2%. This sample comprised blood, obtained at baseline. The receptors stem from a person between 25 and 79 years old with non-small cell lung cancer.

This sequence joins TRBV19 and TRBJ2-3; 14 bases agree with TRBD2. The CDR3 is 19 amino acids. Germline V gene sequence: CDR1 LNHDA, CDR2 SQIVND (reference sequence). V lost 3 bases to trimming and J lost 4 bases; unmatched junction nucleotides: 12. DNA for the CDR3: TGTGCCAGTAGTATCTCGCCGGGACTAGCGGGAGTAGTAGCAGATACGCAGTATTTT. It translates to CASSISPGLAGVVADTQYF.

This clone showed up just a few times. The rearrangement joins TRBV28 to TRBJ2-7; 8 positions agree with TRBD1. V dropped 1 base and J dropped 3; count of bases not matched to a gene: 5. CDR1 and CDR2 (germline): MDHEN, SYDVKM. The CDR3 contains 15 residues. In nucleotides, the CDR3 is TGTGCCAGCAGTTTATCCGGGACAGGCCTCTACGAGCAGTACGTC. Its protein is CASSLSGTGLYEQYV.

Worth noting for this clone: This same CDR3 is encoded by further DNA sequences in the sample. The rearrangement uses TRBV7-9 and TRBJ2-1; 9 bases match TRBD2. J gave up 2 bases and V 0 bases, and 2 bases lay outside the gene matches. Germline CDR1 is SEHNR and CDR2 is FQNEAQ (reference sequence). The CDR3 runs 16 residues. The DNA of the CDR3 is TGTGCCAGCAGCTTAGCGCTAGCGGGAACCTACAATGAGCAGTTCTTC. As protein: CASSLALAGTYNEQFF.

The CDR3 DNA follows: TGTGCCAGCACCCGGGACACTGGAAACACCATATATTTT. It is translated as CASTRDTGNTIYF. This sequence joins TRBV6-5 and TRBJ1-3; TRBD1 is a possible D gene (6 bases). The germline V gene has CDR1 MNHEY and CDR2 SVGAGI. The germline V and J ends were trimmed by 7 bases and 2 bases, with 9 bases remaining between them. CDR3 length: 13 amino acids.

This clone has just a few counts. The gene calls are TRBV9 and TRBJ2-4, with D uncertain. This CDR3 contains 15 residues. Germline V gives CDR1 SGDLS, CDR2 YYNGEE. With 0 bases removed from V and 10 bases from J, the gap between germline ends came to 17 bases. For the CDR3, the DNA is TGTGCCAGCAGCGTAGACTTCTCCTCTTTTAAAATTCAGTACTTC. Its translation: CASSVDFSSFKIQYF.

The CDR3 nucleotides read TGTGCCATCAGCATAAAACGCACCAACAGGGGAGCCCCCTACGAGCAGTACTTC. Its translation: CAISIKRTNRGAPYEQYF. The chain uses TRBV10-3 and TRBJ2-7, with TRBD1 identical over 7 bases. V lost 6 bases, J lost 2 bases, and 19 bases stayed unmatched. This CDR3 is 18 amino acids long. Per germline, CDR1 ENHRY and CDR2 SYGVKD.

The rearrangement joins TRBV29-1 to TRBJ1-2, with 8 bases identical to TRBD1. This CDR3 comprises 13 residues. V was clipped by 5 bases and J by 5 bases; unmatched bases: 7. Germline CDR1 SQVTM, CDR2 ANQGSEA. CDR3 DNA: TGCAGCGTTTTGCCCGGGACAGGATATGGCTACACCTTC. As protein: CSVLPGTGYGYTF.

This rearrangement joins TRBV5-1 to TRBJ2-7; D not resolved. Between the trimmed V and J ends, which lost 6 bases and 2 bases, there was a span of 15 bases. CDR1 and CDR2 (germline): SGHRS, YFSETQ. This CDR3 comprises 14 residues. The DNA for the CDR3 is TGCGCCAGCACCCAGAAAAGTGGGGCCTACGAGCAGTACTTC. Its protein product is CASTQKSGAYEQYF.

In its sample, this clone was seen a few times. V and J are TRBV10-1 and TRBJ1-6; TRBD1 matches 7 bases. The CDR3 extends over 15 amino acids. V trimming: 2 bases; J trimming: 8 bases; junction bases outside the gene matches: 6. CDR1 is WNHNN, CDR2 SYGVQD, per germline (reference sequence). The CDR3 bases are TGCGCCAGCAGTGAGGACCAGGGGGAATATTCACCCCTCCACTTT. Translation gives CASSEDQGEYSPLHF.

The chain employs TRBV7-3 and TRBJ2-3; 9 bases line up with TRBD2. Germline V gene sequence: CDR1 SGHTA, CDR2 FQGTGA. The V gene end was trimmed by 5 bases and the J gene end by 4 bases; junction bases not matched to a gene: 10. This CDR3 comprises 16 residues. The CDR3 DNA reads TGTGCCAGCAGCCCAACCGAGACTAGCGGTTCAGATACGCAGTATTTT. Its protein is CASSPTETSGSDTQYF.

The chain carries TRBV19 and TRBJ2-7; 10 nucleotides align to TRBD2. J lost 5 bases, V lost 5 bases, and 3 bases had no gene match. The germline V gene has CDR1 LNHDA and CDR2 SQIVND (reference sequence). This CDR3 spans 13 amino acids. CDR3 in DNA: TGTGCCAGTAGTTTAGCGGGAGGCAACGAGCAGTACTTC. It is translated as CASSLAGGNEQYF.

The chain joins TRBV4-2 to TRBJ2-3, with TRBD2 matching over 12 bases. J lost 0 bases, V lost 4 bases, and 14 bases had no gene match. The CDR3 covers 20 residues. From germline, CDR1 is LGHNA and CDR2 YNFKEQ. The CDR3 DNA is TGTGCCAGCAGCCCACACAGGCTAGCGGGAGGGGTGGTGAGCACAGATACGCAGTATTTT. This sequence encodes CASSPHRLAGGVVSTDTQYF.

The chain has TRBV29-1 and TRBJ2-3; 10 bases are shared with TRBD1. V lost 7 bases, J lost 1 base, and 2 bases stayed unmatched. The CDR3 spans 13 residues. Germline lookup yields CDR1 SQVTM and CDR2 ANQGSEA. The CDR3 DNA follows: TGCAGCGGGGACAGGGGAGGCACAGATACGCAGTATTTT. It codes for CSGDRGGTDTQYF.

This chain links TRBV6-5 with TRBJ1-1; no definite D call. Germline loops: CDR1 MNHEY, CDR2 SVGAGI. The ends were cut back, 6 bases at V and 7 bases at J, with 15 bases in the middle. The CDR3 contains 13 residues. CDR3 bases: TGTGCCAGCAGCCGAACCCCAGATGTTGAAGCTTTCTTT. This gives the protein CASSRTPDVEAFF.

J is TRBJ2-4 and V is TRBV5-1; weak D call: TRBD2 (6 bases). Germline V gene data show CDR1 as SGHRS and CDR2 as YFSETQ. The germline V and J ends were trimmed by 3 bases and 5 bases, with 15 bases remaining between them. CDR3 length: 15 amino acids. The CDR3 is CASSWGGGAQNIQYF. CDR3 sequence (DNA): TGCGCCAGCAGCTGGGGCGGCGGGGCCCAAAACATTCAGTACTTC.

The table lists this clone with a count of one. This chain uses TRBV4-2 with TRBJ2-5; TRBD2 matches 9 bases. Germline loops: CDR1 LGHNA, CDR2 YNFKEQ. The ends lost 7 bases at V and 4 bases at J; junction bases unmatched: 10. The CDR3 length is 15 residues. The CDR3 here is CASTRGSGRGETQYF. Here the CDR3 DNA reads TGTGCCAGCACGCGGGGTAGCGGGAGAGGAGAGACCCAGTACTTC.

V is TRBV7-9 and J is TRBJ2-3, with a possible D match to TRBD2 (6 bases). V lost 5 bases and J lost 4, with 19 bases in between. The germline CDR1 and CDR2 sequences are SEHNR and FQNEAQ (reference sequence). The CDR3 spans 16 residues. CDR3: CASSPQRTSGADTQYF. CDR3 sequence (DNA): TGTGCCAGCAGCCCACAAAGAACGTCGGGGGCAGATACGCAGTATTTT. The full variable domain, rest sourced from reference TRBV7-9 and TRBJ2-3, is DTGVSQNPRHKITKRGQNVTFRCDPISEHNRLYWYRQTLGQGPEFLTYFQNEAQLEKSRLLSDRFSAERPKGSFSTLEIQRTEQGDSAMYLCASSPQRTSGADTQYFGPGTRLTVL.

The V gene is TRBV6-5, the J gene TRBJ2-2, with TRBD2 as a possible D gene (6 bases). Germline V CDR1 and CDR2: MNHEY, SVGAGI. Deletions cut 0 bases from V and 4 bases from J, with 12 bases between. CDR3 length equals 16 residues. This CDR3 reads CASSYSPGVGTGELFF. CDR3 coding DNA: TGTGCCAGCAGTTACTCTCCGGGGGTGGGCACCGGGGAGCTGTTTTTT.

This clone occurred a few times. The genes are TRBV19 and TRBJ2-2, with D uncertain. Germline lookup yields CDR1 LNHDA and CDR2 SQIVND (reference sequence). The CDR3 length is 16 residues. With 2 bases removed from V and 6 bases from J, the gap between germline ends came to 16 bases. CDR3 protein: CASSIRAVGPAGELFF. The CDR3 DNA reads as TGTGCCAGTAGTATAAGGGCAGTCGGGCCTGCCGGGGAGCTGTTTTTT.

The rearrangement joins TRBV6-5 to TRBJ1-1; D gene ambiguous. Germline CDR1 is MNHEY and CDR2 is SVGAGI. The germline V and J ends were trimmed by 2 bases and 0 bases, with 10 bases remaining between them. The CDR3 loop spans 15 amino acids. DNA for the CDR3: TGTGCCAGCAGTTACGGCCAGGTCATGAACACTGAAGCTTTCTTT. Amino acids: CASSYGQVMNTEAFF.